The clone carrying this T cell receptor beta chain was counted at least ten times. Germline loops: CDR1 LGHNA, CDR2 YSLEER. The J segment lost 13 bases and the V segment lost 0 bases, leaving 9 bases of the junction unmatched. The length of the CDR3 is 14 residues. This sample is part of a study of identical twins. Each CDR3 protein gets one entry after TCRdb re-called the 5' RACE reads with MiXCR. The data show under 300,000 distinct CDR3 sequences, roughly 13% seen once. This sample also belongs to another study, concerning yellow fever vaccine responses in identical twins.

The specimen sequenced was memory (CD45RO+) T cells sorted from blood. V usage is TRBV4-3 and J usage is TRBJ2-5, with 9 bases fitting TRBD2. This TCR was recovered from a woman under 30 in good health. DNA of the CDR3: TGCGCCAGCAGCCAAGAGATTAGCGGGAGTCCGGCGTACTTC. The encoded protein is CASSQEISGSPAYF.